This T cell receptor beta chain was identified during a study of CD8 T cells in ankylosing spondylitis. Whole-study findings and limits: There was a TCR beta motif, made of several highly homologous variants, that appeared characteristic of ankylosing spondylitis blood.

TCRdb reprocessed the 5' RACE reads with MiXCR, giving one entry per CDR3 protein. The sample gives approximately 520,000 distinct CDR3 sequences, approximately 5.3% of which show up once; roughly 3.5% is in the top ten. This clonotype was seen repeatedly, ten times or more. The antigen remains undetermined. In germline, CDR1 is LGHNA, CDR2 YSLEER. V was trimmed by 0 bases and J by 3 bases, leaving 10 bases between them. The CDR3 has 15 amino acids. Material: blood, either unsorted or a sorted T cell fraction (not recorded which). The sequence came from a male donor with ankylosing spondylitis. The rearrangement joins TRBV4-3 to TRBJ2-3; maybe TRBD2 (5 bases). CDR3 sequence reads: CASSQDPGMTDTQYF. CDR3 nucleotide sequence: TGCGCCAGCAGCCAAGATCCGGGAATGACAGATACGCAGTATTTT.